This T cell receptor beta chain came from a study of T cells in Graves' hyperthyroidism and ophthalmopathy. This clonotype was counted at least ten times. Amplification yielded TCR beta CDR3 regions, with RNA transcripts as the source. Using the HTBI primer set, a first-round RT-PCR was run on the TCR CDR3. TCRdb redid the calling of the multiplex PCR reads with MiXCR, one entry per CDR3 protein. The sample includes some 550,000 distinct CDR3 sequences, around 20% of them seen just once. The ends were cut back, 8 bases at V and 1 base at J, with 15 bases in the middle. Germline assignment: CDR1 MDHEN and CDR2 SYDVKM. The CDR3 sequence is 14 residues long.

The sequence was collected from a man aged 18 to 30 with Graves' hyperthyroidism. The chain recombines TRBV28 with TRBJ2-7; D might be TRBD2 (6 bases). Sequenced sample: blood. DNA of the CDR3: TGTGCCAGCGAGGTAGAGGAGGGATCCTACGAGCAGTACTTC. Translated, it gives CASEVEEGSYEQYF. The variable domain in full, with the rest retrieved from reference TRBV28 and TRBJ2-7, is DVKVTQSSRYLVKRTGEKVFLECVQDMDHENMFWYRQDPGLGLRLIYFSYDVKMKEKGDIPEGYSVSREKKERFSLILESASTNQTSMYLCASEVEEGSYEQYFGPGTRLTVT.